A selection of T cell receptor beta chains follows, all from one sample in a study of T cell repertoires in cytomegalovirus infection. TCRdb analysed the reads with MiXCR anew, one entry per CDR3 protein. The sample holds a few hundred thousand distinct CDR3 sequences, around 35% seen once. Their antigens remain unidentified. Material: cultured PBMCs, obtained from culture after CMV antigen stimulation. Every receptor here comes from a human donor in good health (CMV status not recorded). Some clones in this sample may be carry-over from other donors' samples. Each CDR3 is given with its conserved first and last residue. The order of the fields is J gene, V gene, D gene, clone size, CDR3 protein, CDR3 DNA. A D gene is named only where the DNA matches it firmly. Clone size is not always given. Where it is, it says once, few, many or a class for expanded clones.

J: TRBJ1-1
V: TRBV7-2
D: NA
size: NA
CDR3: CASSLPAPEAFF
DNA: TGTGCCAGCAGCTTACCGGCCCCTGAAGCTTTCTTT

J: TRBJ2-1
V: TRBV18
D: TRBD2
size: few
CDR3: CASSPPLAGHNEQFF
DNA: TGTGCCAGCTCACCACCCTTAGCGGGCCACAATGAGCAGTTCTTC

J: TRBJ2-7
V: TRBV6-1
D: NA
size: few
CDR3: CASSEGTSLF
DNA: TGTGCCAGCAGTGAAGGGACGTCCCTCTTC

J: TRBJ2-4
V: TRBV6-6
D: TRBD1
size: few
CDR3: CASSDRGQVKNIQYF
DNA: TGTGCCAGCAGCGATAGGGGGCAGGTCAAAAACATTCAGTACTTC

J: TRBJ2-5
V: TRBV6-6
D: NA
size: NA
CDR3: CASSPYGAGETQYF
DNA: TGTGCCAGCAGCCCATATGGGGCCGGCGAGACCCAGTACTTC

J: TRBJ2-1
V: TRBV7-9
D: NA
size: NA
CDR3: CASSSNSGSYNEQFF
DNA: TGTGCCAGCAGCTCGAATAGCGGATCCTACAATGAGCAGTTCTTC

J: TRBJ2-2
V: TRBV6-2/TRBV6-3
D: TRBD2
size: NA
CDR3: CASSYAGLAVYTGELFF
DNA: TGTGCCAGCAGTTACGCGGGACTAGCGGTCTACACCGGGGAGCTGTTTTTT

J: TRBJ1-5
V: TRBV19
D: NA
size: NA
CDR3: CASSTQGFPDQPQHF
DNA: TGTGCCAGTAGTACTCAGGGTTTCCCCGATCAGCCCCAGCATTTT

J: TRBJ2-4
V: TRBV7-9
D: NA
size: NA
CDR3: CASSLGGSLYNKNIQYF
DNA: TGTGCCAGCAGCTTAGGGGGGAGCCTTTACAACAAAAACATTCAGTACTTC

J: TRBJ1-1
V: TRBV4-3
D: NA
size: few
CDR3: CASSQDLENTEAFF
DNA: TGCGCCAGCAGCCAAGATCTCGAGAACACTGAAGCTTTCTTT

J: TRBJ1-6
V: TRBV20-1
D: NA
size: NA
CDR3: CSAPGTLNNSPLHF
DNA: TGCAGTGCTCCGGGGACCCTTAATAATTCACCCCTCCACTTT

J: TRBJ2-1
V: TRBV11-3
D: TRBD2
size: NA
CDR3: CASSPRSQSGSSYNEQFF
DNA: TGTGCCAGCAGCCCCCGATCCCAAAGCGGGAGCTCCTACAATGAGCAGTTCTTC

J: TRBJ1-5
V: TRBV4-2
D: NA
size: NA
CDR3: CASSQDGQTQPQHF
DNA: TGTGCCAGCAGCCAAGATGGGCAAACTCAGCCCCAGCATTTT

J: TRBJ2-3
V: TRBV7-2
D: NA
size: many
CDR3: CASSLEVAVRTDTQYF
DNA: TGTGCCAGCAGCTTAGAGGTAGCCGTCAGGACAGATACGCAGTATTTT

J: TRBJ2-1
V: TRBV19
D: TRBD1
size: few
CDR3: CASSTYGQGSGEQFF
DNA: TGTGCCAGTAGTACTTATGGACAGGGATCGGGTGAGCAGTTCTTC

J: TRBJ1-1
V: TRBV5-4
D: NA
size: few
CDR3: CASSNRGLNTEAFF
DNA: TGTGCCAGCAGCAATCGGGGGCTGAACACTGAAGCTTTCTTT

J: TRBJ2-5
V: TRBV3-1
D: NA
size: NA
CDR3: CASSPPSQYGETQYF
DNA: TGTGCCAGCAGTCCACCAAGCCAATACGGAGAGACCCAGTACTTC

J: TRBJ2-1
V: TRBV6-2/TRBV6-3
D: TRBD2
size: few
CDR3: CASTPASSGRTNEQFF
DNA: TGTGCCAGCACCCCCGCCAGTAGCGGGAGGACGAATGAGCAGTTCTTC

J: TRBJ1-2
V: TRBV12-3/TRBV12-4
D: NA
size: NA
CDR3: CASSLRAGLNYGYTF
DNA: TGTGCCAGCAGTTTACGGGCAGGGTTAAACTATGGCTACACCTTC

J: TRBJ1-5
V: TRBV19
D: NA
size: few
CDR3: CASTLWGPGSNQPQHF
DNA: TGTGCCAGTACCCTATGGGGGCCGGGGAGCAATCAGCCCCAGCATTTT

J: TRBJ1-2
V: TRBV7-2
D: NA
size: many
CDR3: CASSLGDYGYTF
DNA: TGTGCCAGCAGCTTAGGAGACTATGGCTACACCTTC

J: TRBJ1-6
V: TRBV6-1
D: NA
size: few
CDR3: CASSYGGTTSPLHF
DNA: TGTGCCAGCAGTTACGGGGGTACGACTTCACCCCTCCACTTT

J: TRBJ2-1
V: TRBV20-1
D: TRBD2
size: NA
CDR3: CSARDKGGGSSYNEQFF
DNA: TGCAGTGCTAGAGATAAGGGCGGCGGGAGCTCCTACAATGAGCAGTTCTTC

J: TRBJ2-6
V: TRBV7-2
D: TRBD1
size: many
CDR3: CASSLALIGQGAGANVLTF
DNA: TGTGCCAGCAGCTTAGCGCTAATTGGGCAGGGGGCTGGGGCCAACGTCCTGACTTTC

J: TRBJ2-7
V: TRBV7-2
D: NA
size: NA
CDR3: CASSPTRLAVYEQYF
DNA: TGTGCCAGCAGCCCTACTCGGCTAGCAGTCTACGAGCAGTACTTC

J: TRBJ2-1
V: TRBV6-2/TRBV6-3
D: NA
size: few
CDR3: CASSYAGTTMGQFF
DNA: TGTGCCAGCAGTTACGCGGGGACAACTATGGGGCAGTTCTTC

J: TRBJ2-5
V: TRBV7-2
D: NA
size: few
CDR3: CASSLLTQETQYF
DNA: TGTGCCAGCAGCTTACTGACACAAGAGACCCAGTACTTC

J: TRBJ2-7
V: TRBV14
D: NA
size: NA
CDR3: CASSQEVSGALYEQYF
DNA: TGTGCCAGCAGCCAAGAGGTATCAGGGGCCCTTTACGAGCAGTATTTC

J: TRBJ1-1
V: TRBV11-2
D: NA
size: NA
CDR3: CASSLKPSWNTEAFF
DNA: TGTGCCAGCAGCTTAAAACCCTCGTGGAACACTGAAGCTTTCTTT

J: TRBJ1-5
V: TRBV19
D: NA
size: few
CDR3: CASNGVRGGWQPQHF
DNA: TGTGCCAGTAACGGCGTCAGGGGAGGTTGGCAGCCCCAGCATTTT

J: TRBJ1-2
V: TRBV27
D: NA
size: NA
CDR3: CASSLGPRLGYTF
DNA: TGTGCCAGCAGTTTAGGCCCACGACTCGGCTACACCTTC

J: TRBJ2-1
V: TRBV24-1
D: TRBD1
size: few
CDR3: CATSDLLGQGKNEQFF
DNA: TGTGCCACCAGTGATTTGTTGGGACAGGGGAAGAATGAGCAGTTCTTC

J: TRBJ2-2
V: TRBV11-2
D: TRBD2
size: NA
CDR3: CASSTGTSETGELFF
DNA: TGTGCCAGCAGCACCGGGACTAGCGAGACCGGGGAGCTGTTTTTT

J: TRBJ2-1
V: TRBV7-8
D: NA
size: many
CDR3: CASSTRSDKYNEQFF
DNA: TGTGCCAGCAGCACCCGGAGCGACAAATACAATGAGCAGTTCTTC

J: TRBJ2-1
V: TRBV27
D: TRBD2
size: NA
CDR3: CASSLVAGGPGEQFF
DNA: TGTGCCAGCAGCCTGGTCGCGGGAGGGCCTGGTGAGCAGTTCTTC

J: TRBJ2-7
V: TRBV4-1
D: TRBD2
size: NA
CDR3: CASSQAASGSSYEQYF
DNA: TGCGCCAGCAGCCAAGCTGCTAGCGGGTCCTCCTACGAGCAGTACTTC

J: TRBJ2-3
V: TRBV5-4
D: NA
size: NA
CDR3: CASQLVNTDTQYF
DNA: TGTGCCAGTCAACTAGTTAACACAGATACGCAGTATTTT

J: TRBJ1-2
V: TRBV7-2
D: NA
size: few
CDR3: CASSLRGPLLYGYTF
DNA: TGTGCCAGCAGCTTAAGGGGTCCCCTTCTCTATGGCTACACCTTC

J: TRBJ1-2
V: TRBV9
D: NA
size: NA
CDR3: CASSVGYGPYGYTF
DNA: TGTGCCAGCAGCGTAGGATACGGTCCCTATGGCTACACCTTC

J: TRBJ1-2
V: TRBV4-2
D: NA
size: NA
CDR3: CASSRPEDVYGYTF
DNA: TGTGCCAGCAGCCGTCCGGAGGATGTATATGGCTACACCTTC

J: TRBJ2-4
V: TRBV6-1
D: TRBD1
size: once
CDR3: CASSQTGVNIQYF
DNA: TGTGCCAGCAGCCAAACAGGGGTGAATATTCAGTACTTC

J: TRBJ2-3
V: TRBV4-1
D: TRBD2
size: few
CDR3: CASSQDRGREGADTQYF
DNA: TGCGCCAGCAGCCAAGATCGGGGACGGGAGGGAGCAGATACGCAGTATTTT

J: TRBJ2-1
V: TRBV6-5
D: TRBD1
size: once
CDR3: CASRVDRANNEQFF
DNA: TGTGCCAGCAGGGTTGACAGGGCAAACAATGAGCAGTTCTTC

J: TRBJ1-2
V: TRBV6-6
D: TRBD1
size: NA
CDR3: CASSWDRGHRGYTF
DNA: TGTGCCAGCAGCTGGGACAGGGGGCACCGGGGCTACACCTTC

J: TRBJ2-1
V: TRBV7-2
D: TRBD1
size: many
CDR3: CASSPRDRSNEQFF
DNA: TGTGCCAGCAGCCCAAGGGACAGGTCTAATGAGCAGTTCTTC

J: TRBJ2-3
V: TRBV5-4
D: TRBD2
size: few
CDR3: CASSFGTSGRARTDTQYF
DNA: TGTGCCAGCAGCTTCGGGACTAGCGGGAGGGCCCGAACAGATACGCAGTATTTT

J: TRBJ2-3
V: TRBV7-2
D: NA
size: many
CDR3: CASSLDGLDTQYF
DNA: TGTGCCAGCAGCTTAGATGGGCTAGATACGCAGTATTTT

J: TRBJ2-1
V: TRBV28
D: TRBD2
size: NA
CDR3: CASSLGTRYNEQFF
DNA: TGTGCCAGCAGTTTGGGGACTAGATACAATGAGCAGTTCTTC

J: TRBJ1-2
V: TRBV6-6
D: NA
size: NA
CDR3: CASSNGDYGYTF
DNA: TGTGCCAGCAGTAACGGAGACTATGGCTACACCTTC

J: TRBJ2-1
V: TRBV7-4
D: NA
size: NA
CDR3: CASSSGERDEQFF
DNA: TGTGCCAGCAGTTCGGGGGAGAGGGATGAGCAGTTCTTC

J: TRBJ1-2
V: TRBV7-2
D: NA
size: NA
CDR3: CASRGGGDGYTF
DNA: TGTGCCAGCAGGGGTGGGGGCGATGGCTACACCTTC

J: TRBJ1-3
V: TRBV28
D: NA
size: many
CDR3: CASREGTHSGNTIYF
DNA: TGTGCCAGCAGAGAGGGGACTCACTCTGGAAACACCATATATTTT

J: TRBJ1-2
V: TRBV20-1
D: NA
size: NA
CDR3: CSARRGRGYTF
DNA: TGCAGTGCTAGAAGGGGTCGTGGCTACACCTTC

J: TRBJ2-7
V: TRBV6-2/TRBV6-3
D: TRBD2
size: few
CDR3: CASSYSIGRALDEQYF
DNA: TGTGCCAGCAGTTACTCGATCGGGAGGGCCCTCGACGAGCAGTACTTC

J: TRBJ2-5
V: TRBV7-9
D: TRBD1
size: NA
CDR3: CASSLQKGAGGRETQYF
DNA: TGTGCCAGCAGCCTCCAAAAGGGGGCAGGAGGAAGGGAGACCCAGTACTTC

J: TRBJ1-4
V: TRBV4-3
D: TRBD1
size: NA
CDR3: CASSIRGYDNEKLFF
DNA: TGCGCCAGCAGTATCAGGGGGTACGATAATGAAAAACTGTTTTTT

J: TRBJ2-1
V: TRBV6-6
D: NA
size: few
CDR3: CASSSYRVSEQFF
DNA: TGTGCCAGCAGTTCCTACAGGGTCAGTGAGCAGTTCTTC

J: TRBJ2-7
V: TRBV19
D: NA
size: NA
CDR3: CASSMQFPTYEQYF
DNA: TGTGCCAGTAGTATGCAGTTCCCTACCTACGAGCAGTACTTC